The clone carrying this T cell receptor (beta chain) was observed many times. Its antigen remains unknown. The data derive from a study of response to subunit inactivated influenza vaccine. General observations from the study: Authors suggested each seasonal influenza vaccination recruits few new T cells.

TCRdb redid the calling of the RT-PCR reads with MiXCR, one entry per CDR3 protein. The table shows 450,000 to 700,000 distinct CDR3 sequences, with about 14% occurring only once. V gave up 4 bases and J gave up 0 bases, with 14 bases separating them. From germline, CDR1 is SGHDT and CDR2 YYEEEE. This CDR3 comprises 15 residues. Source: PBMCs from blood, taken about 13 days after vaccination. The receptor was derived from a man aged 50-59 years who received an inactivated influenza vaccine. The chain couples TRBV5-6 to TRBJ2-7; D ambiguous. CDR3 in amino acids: CASSPLYSDSYEQYF. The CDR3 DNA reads TGTGCCAGCAGCCCCCTATACTCGGACTCCTACGAGCAGTACTTC.